The TCR beta chain described here comes from a study of blood T cell repertoires in COVID-19. TCRdb's copy holds only in-frame clones and misses some; the assay was immunoSEQ multiplex PCR. The table lists 250,000 to 300,000 clones, about four fifths of them singletons. V was pared by 2 bases and J by 7 bases, with 2 bases of the junction left unmatched. Germline values: CDR1 MNHEY, CDR2 SVGAGI. The CDR3 has 13 residues. The specimen sequenced was PBMCs or T cells enriched from blood (not recorded which). The clonotype was recovered from a man aged 35-49 years who had been exposed to COVID-19. The gene calls are TRBV6-5 and TRBJ1-5, with 7 bases identical to TRBD1. CDR3 sequence reads: CASSYDRDQPQHF. CDR3 nucleotide sequence: TGTGCCAGCAGTTACGACAGGGACCAGCCCCAGCATTTT.